A selection of T cell receptor beta chains follows, all from one sample in a study of Tregs in tolerant kidney transplant recipients. Libraries were prepared by immunoSEQ multiplex PCR; TCRdb keeps only in-frame clonotypes and omits some of them. The data show roughly 120,000 clones, roughly 92% seen once. The sequenced sample consisted of CD4+ T cells from blood. All receptors come from a human donor in good health. CDR3s include the opening cysteine and the closing phenylalanine or tryptophan. D genes are given only for firm matches. Clone size appears in some rows only: once, few, many, or a class for an expanded clone.

length: 15
V: TRBV18
D: NA
size: NA
J: TRBJ1-5
CDR3: CASSPPGSAEQPQHF
DNA: TGTGCCAGCTCACCACCGGGGTCCGCGGAACAGCCCCAGCATTTT

length: 12
V: TRBV5-1
D: NA
size: NA
J: TRBJ2-2
CDR3: CASSSNTGELFF
DNA: TGCGCCAGCAGCTCAAACACCGGGGAGCTGTTTTTT

length: 16
V: TRBV6-5
D: NA
size: NA
J: TRBJ2-1
CDR3: CASSYSGFSSYNEQFF
DNA: TGTGCCAGCAGTTATTCAGGGTTCAGCTCCTACAATGAGCAGTTCTTC

length: 14
V: TRBV29-1
D: TRBD2
size: NA
J: TRBJ2-1
CDR3: CSVDKTSGSYEQFF
DNA: TGCAGCGTTGATAAGACTAGCGGGAGCTATGAGCAGTTCTTC

length: 17
V: TRBV19
D: TRBD1
size: NA
J: TRBJ1-2
CDR3: CASSLPTDRGGYYGYTF
DNA: TGTGCCAGTAGTTTACCAACCGACAGGGGCGGGTACTATGGCTACACCTTC

length: 15
V: TRBV27
D: NA
size: NA
J: TRBJ1-2
CDR3: CASSLAGQTLYGYTF
DNA: TGTGCCAGCAGTTTGGCGGGACAAACCCTTTATGGCTACACCTTC

length: 19
V: TRBV7-9
D: NA
size: NA
J: TRBJ1-6
CDR3: CASRRQGWRDDRYNSPLHF
DNA: TGTGCCAGCAGAAGACAAGGATGGCGCGACGACAGATATAATTCACCCCTCCACTTT

length: 14
V: TRBV19
D: NA
size: NA
J: TRBJ2-7
CDR3: CASNPGRDSYEQYF
DNA: TGTGCCAGTAACCCGGGACGGGACTCCTACGAGCAGTACTTC

length: 13
V: TRBV15
D: NA
size: NA
J: TRBJ2-3
CDR3: CATSIFNTDTQYF
DNA: TGTGCCACCAGCATTTTTAACACAGATACGCAGTATTTT

length: 13
V: TRBV2
D: NA
size: few
J: TRBJ1-2
CDR3: CASSRQAGDGYTF
DNA: TGTGCCAGCAGTCGACAGGCCGGGGATGGCTACACCTTC

length: 14
V: TRBV18
D: NA
size: NA
J: TRBJ2-2
CDR3: CASSPPRVTGELFF
DNA: TGTGCCAGCTCACCGCCCAGGGTCACCGGGGAGCTGTTTTTT

length: 14
V: TRBV11-3
D: NA
size: NA
J: TRBJ2-1
CDR3: CASSLEGGYNEQFF
DNA: TGTGCCAGCAGCTTAGAGGGCGGGTACAATGAGCAGTTCTTC

length: 14
V: TRBV30
D: TRBD1
size: NA
J: TRBJ2-3
CDR3: CACTGTGGTDTQYF
DNA: TGTGCCTGCACCGGGACAGGGGGCACAGATACGCAGTATTTT

length: 13
V: TRBV29-1
D: NA
size: NA
J: TRBJ2-3
CDR3: CSVDSWVTDTQYF
DNA: TGCAGCGTGGACAGCTGGGTCACAGATACGCAGTATTTT

length: 17
V: TRBV6-1
D: NA
size: once
J: TRBJ1-4
CDR3: CASSEAAGTITGEKLFF
DNA: TGTGCCAGCAGTGAAGCTGCCGGAACCATAACGGGGGAAAAACTGTTTTTT

length: 17
V: TRBV2
D: TRBD2
size: NA
J: TRBJ2-3
CDR3: CASSARTSGRVTDTQYF
DNA: TGTGCCAGCAGTGCGAGGACTAGCGGGAGGGTCACAGATACGCAGTATTTT

length: 14
V: TRBV7-2
D: NA
size: NA
J: TRBJ2-5
CDR3: CASSLNQQLGTQYF
DNA: TGTGCCAGCAGCTTAAACCAACAACTCGGGACCCAGTACTTC

length: 16
V: TRBV4-1
D: TRBD2
size: NA
J: TRBJ2-5
CDR3: CASSQASGGMGETQYF
DNA: TGCGCCAGCAGCCAAGCCAGCGGGGGGATGGGGGAGACCCAGTACTTC

length: 16
V: TRBV29-1
D: NA
size: once
J: TRBJ2-3
CDR3: CSVESFRGGGPDTQYF
DNA: TGCAGCGTTGAATCTTTTCGCGGGGGCGGCCCAGATACGCAGTATTTT

length: 14
V: TRBV19
D: NA
size: NA
J: TRBJ1-5
CDR3: CASSSGYGNQPQHF
DNA: TGTGCCAGTAGTTCAGGCTATGGCAATCAGCCCCAGCATTTT

length: 15
V: TRBV5-1
D: NA
size: NA
J: TRBJ2-3
CDR3: CASCLQGTGTDTQYF
DNA: TGCGCCAGCTGCCTTCAGGGTACGGGCACAGATACGCAGTATTTT

length: 14
V: TRBV6-1
D: NA
size: NA
J: TRBJ1-5
CDR3: CASSADRFNQPQHF
DNA: TGTGCCAGCAGTGCGGACAGATTCAATCAGCCCCAGCATTTT

length: 15
V: TRBV6-5
D: TRBD2
size: NA
J: TRBJ2-7
CDR3: CASSSVAGGSYEQYF
DNA: TGTGCCAGCAGTTCAGTAGCGGGGGGCTCCTACGAGCAGTACTTC

length: 16
V: TRBV14
D: NA
size: once
J: TRBJ1-2
CDR3: CASSQGYGRLIVGYTF
DNA: TGTGCCAGCAGCCAAGGCTATGGACGGTTGATCGTGGGCTACACCTTC

length: 13
V: TRBV18
D: NA
size: NA
J: TRBJ2-5
CDR3: CASSPGGKETQYF
DNA: TGTGCCAGCTCACCTGGGGGAAAAGAGACCCAGTACTTC

length: 14
V: TRBV14
D: NA
size: NA
J: TRBJ2-3
CDR3: CASSQGRKGDTQYF
DNA: TGTGCCAGCAGCCAAGGACGGAAAGGAGATACGCAGTATTTT

length: 14
V: TRBV5-4
D: TRBD1
size: NA
J: TRBJ2-5
CDR3: CASSRDRGEGTQYF
DNA: TGTGCCAGCAGCCGGGACAGGGGGGAAGGGACCCAGTACTTC

length: 15
V: TRBV6-5
D: TRBD1
size: NA
J: TRBJ1-2
CDR3: CASSYSGTGGDGYTF
DNA: TGTGCCAGCAGTTACTCGGGGACAGGGGGCGATGGCTACACCTTC

length: 15
V: TRBV7-8
D: NA
size: NA
J: TRBJ2-5
CDR3: CASSLARAREETQYF
DNA: TGTGCCAGCAGCTTAGCGAGGGCCAGGGAAGAGACCCAGTACTTC

length: 16
V: TRBV7-9
D: TRBD1
size: NA
J: TRBJ1-2
CDR3: CASSVLGEQGRVGYTF
DNA: TGTGCCAGCAGCGTGCTTGGAGAACAGGGGCGAGTTGGTTACACCTTC

length: 17
V: TRBV18
D: NA
size: NA
J: TRBJ1-3
CDR3: CASSPALGGSSGNTIYF
DNA: TGTGCCAGCTCACCAGCCCTAGGGGGAAGCTCTGGAAACACCATATATTTT

length: 14
V: TRBV6-1
D: TRBD1
size: NA
J: TRBJ1-4
CDR3: CASSGETGGEKLFF
DNA: TGTGCCAGCAGTGGGGAAACAGGGGGTGAAAAACTGTTTTTT

length: 14
V: TRBV5-1
D: TRBD2
size: NA
J: TRBJ2-5
CDR3: CASSQTLAGETQYF
DNA: TGCGCCAGCAGCCAAACCCTAGCGGGGGAGACCCAGTACTTC

length: 16
V: TRBV4-1
D: TRBD1
size: NA
J: TRBJ1-6
CDR3: CASSRWTGAFNSPLHF
DNA: TGCGCCAGCAGCCGGTGGACAGGGGCTTTCAATTCACCCCTCCACTTT

length: 14
V: TRBV9
D: NA
size: NA
J: TRBJ1-4
CDR3: CASNRGGMNEKLFF
DNA: TGTGCCAGCAACCGTGGAGGGATGAATGAAAAACTGTTTTTT

length: 17
V: TRBV5-1
D: TRBD2
size: NA
J: TRBJ2-1
CDR3: CASHTGLAGGRRDEQFF
DNA: TGCGCCAGCCACACGGGACTAGCGGGAGGTCGTCGCGATGAGCAGTTCTTC

length: 17
V: TRBV12-5
D: TRBD2
size: NA
J: TRBJ2-3
CDR3: CASGLPTSGGATDTQYF
DNA: TGTGCTAGTGGTTTGCCGACTAGCGGGGGGGCAACAGATACGCAGTATTTT

length: 17
V: TRBV7-6
D: NA
size: NA
J: TRBJ2-5
CDR3: CASSLAPPGTLQETQYF
DNA: TGTGCCAGCAGCTTAGCGCCGCCGGGAACCCTACAAGAGACCCAGTACTTC

length: 12
V: TRBV9
D: NA
size: few
J: TRBJ1-2
CDR3: CASSVGPYGYTF
DNA: TGTGCCAGCAGCGTAGGTCCATATGGCTACACCTTC

length: 16
V: TRBV21-1
D: NA
size: NA
J: TRBJ2-3
CDR3: CASSKEGLITTDTQYF
DNA: TGTGCCAGCAGCAAAGAAGGCCTTATCACCACAGATACGCAGTATTTT

length: 14
V: TRBV6-1
D: TRBD1
size: NA
J: TRBJ1-4
CDR3: CASRAGTEVEKLFF
DNA: TGTGCCAGCAGGGCCGGGACAGAGGTTGAAAAACTGTTTTTT

length: 10
V: TRBV30
D: NA
size: NA
J: TRBJ2-3
CDR3: CAWSQDTQYF
DNA: TGTGCCTGGAGTCAAGATACGCAGTATTTT

length: 12
V: TRBV29-1
D: NA
size: NA
J: TRBJ2-5
CDR3: CSGTGTQETQYF
DNA: TGCAGCGGCACCGGGACTCAAGAGACCCAGTACTTC

length: 14
V: TRBV15
D: NA
size: once
J: TRBJ1-2
CDR3: CATSRDMRGYGYTF
DNA: TGTGCCACCAGCAGAGATATGAGGGGCTATGGCTACACCTTC

length: 13
V: TRBV5-1
D: NA
size: NA
J: TRBJ2-1
CDR3: CASSSAGYNEQFF
DNA: TGCGCCAGCAGCTCGGCGGGGTACAATGAGCAGTTCTTC

length: 12
V: TRBV6-5
D: NA
size: NA
J: TRBJ2-3
CDR3: CASSYFGGGESF
DNA: TGTGCCAGCAGTTACTTTGGAGGTGGGGAGTCTTTT

length: 16
V: TRBV7-9
D: TRBD2
size: NA
J: TRBJ2-5
CDR3: CASSFLAGGPQETQYF
DNA: TGTGCCAGCAGCTTTCTAGCGGGAGGGCCGCAAGAGACCCAGTACTTC

length: 13
V: TRBV7-8
D: NA
size: NA
J: TRBJ2-7
CDR3: CASSNPQGYEQYF
DNA: TGTGCCAGCAGCAACCCCCAGGGTTACGAGCAGTACTTC

length: 17
V: TRBV14
D: TRBD2
size: NA
J: TRBJ2-1
CDR3: CASSQDSLAGTGGEQFF
DNA: TGTGCCAGCAGCCAAGATAGTCTAGCGGGGACCGGGGGTGAGCAGTTCTTC

length: 16
V: TRBV5-1
D: TRBD2
size: NA
J: TRBJ2-1
CDR3: CASSQIEREWKDEQFF
DNA: TGCGCCAGCAGCCAGATTGAGCGGGAGTGGAAGGATGAGCAGTTCTTC

length: 15
V: TRBV11-2
D: NA
size: NA
J: TRBJ1-2
CDR3: CASSLGRGAPYGYTF
DNA: TGTGCCAGCAGCTTAGGACGGGGGGCTCCCTATGGCTACACCTTC

length: 16
V: TRBV5-1
D: NA
size: NA
J: TRBJ2-2
CDR3: CASSLALDSNTGELFF
DNA: TGCGCCAGCAGCTTGGCCCTCGACAGTAACACCGGGGAGCTGTTTTTT

length: 18
V: TRBV7-9
D: TRBD1
size: NA
J: TRBJ1-1
CDR3: CASSLFFRGLGTHTEAFF
DNA: TGTGCCAGCAGCTTATTCTTCAGGGGGCTCGGAACACACACTGAAGCTTTCTTT

length: 13
V: TRBV5-1
D: TRBD2
size: NA
J: TRBJ2-3
CDR3: CASSPAGGDTQYF
DNA: TGCGCCAGCAGCCCGGCGGGAGGAGATACGCAGTATTTT

length: 12
V: TRBV5-1
D: NA
size: NA
J: TRBJ2-7
CDR3: CASSFYSGEQYF
DNA: TGCGCCAGCAGCTTTTACAGTGGCGAGCAGTACTTC

length: 12
V: TRBV13
D: TRBD2
size: NA
J: TRBJ2-7
CDR3: CASSRDYYEQYF
DNA: TGTGCCAGCAGTAGGGACTACTACGAGCAGTACTTC